These 9 T cell receptor beta chains were sequenced from one sample in a study of blood T cell repertoires in COVID-19. Clones were sequenced by immunoSEQ multiplex PCR, and TCRdb holds only the in-frame ones, with some missing. Of around 500,000 clones listed, 70% to 90% were seen once; the top ten hold approximately 3%. The sample comprised peripheral blood. Receptors were obtained from a human donor in a cohort sampled during active COVID-19.

The chain combines TRBV7-9 with TRBJ1-2; 7 bases fit TRBD1. There are 14 residues in the CDR3. The V segment lost 2 bases and the J segment 4 bases; nucleotides outside the gene matches: 4. Germline V lookup: CDR1 SEHNR, CDR2 FQNEAQ (reference sequence). CDR3 sequence: CASSLSRQGYGYTF. The CDR3 coding sequence is TGTGCCAGCAGCTTATCGCGACAGGGCTATGGCTACACCTTC. The full variable domain, rest sourced from reference TRBV7-9 and TRBJ1-2, is DTGVSQNPRHKITKRGQNVTFRCDPISEHNRLYWYRQTLGQGPEFLTYFQNEAQLEKSRLLSDRFSAERPKGSFSTLEIQRTEQGDSAMYLCASSLSRQGYGYTFGSGTRLTVV.

V and J are TRBV30 and TRBJ2-1; TRBD2 aligns across 10 bases. This CDR3 is built from 14 residues. Germline V CDR1 and CDR2: GTSNPN, SVGIG (reference sequence). J was trimmed by 8 bases and V by 3 bases; bases with no gene match: 7. CDR3 region: CAWRGKREGYEQFF. The CDR3, as DNA: TGTGCCTGGAGGGGCAAGCGGGAGGGATATGAGCAGTTCTTC. The variable domain in full, completed from reference TRBV30 and TRBJ2-1, reads SQTIHQWPATLVQPVGSPLSLECTVEGTSNPNLYWYRQAAGRGLQLLFYSVGIGQISSEVPQNLSASRPQDRQFILSSKKLLLSDSGFYLCAWRGKREGYEQFFGPGTRLTVL.

Comment on this clone: An end of the junction differs from the germline gene, which may be a read error. The J gene is TRBJ2-7, the V gene TRBV7-7, with 8 bases aligning to TRBD2. CDR1 is SSHAT, CDR2 FNYEAQ, per germline (reference sequence). The length of the CDR3 is 20 residues. CDR3 protein: CASSSPPGTSSGRLIYEQYF. The CDR3 DNA is TGTGCTAGCAGCTCCCCCCCCGGGACTAGTAGTGGTAGGTTAATCTACGAGCAGTACTTC.

This chain links TRBV7-2 with TRBJ1-4; D gene ambiguous. The germline V gene encodes CDR1 SGHTA and CDR2 FQGNSA. This CDR3 has 18 amino acids. V was cut by 1 base and J by 3 bases, with 18 bases left in between. CDR3 region: CASSLVGGGRGPNEKLFF. The CDR3 DNA reads as TGTGCCAGCAGCTTAGTGGGCGGTGGACGAGGGCCTAATGAAAAACTGTTTTTT.

The J gene is TRBJ2-7, the V gene TRBV18; 7 nucleotides agree with TRBD1. The J segment lost 5 bases and the V segment lost 1 base, leaving 8 bases of the junction unmatched. CDR1 and CDR2 (germline): KGHSH, LQKENI. The CDR3 runs to 15 residues. The CDR3 region is CASSPRQLTGNEQYF. In DNA, the CDR3 is TGTGCCAGCTCACCACGGCAGTTGACAGGGAACGAGCAGTACTTC.

This clone was detected only a few times. This chain links TRBV4-2 with TRBJ2-1, with TRBD2 as a possible D gene (5 bases). CDR1 LGHNA and CDR2 YNFKEQ come from the germline V gene. Trimming removed 1 base from V and 10 bases from J, with 11 bases in between. The length of the CDR3 is 13 residues. Here the CDR3 DNA reads TGTGCCAGCAGCCAAGGGGCTAGCTCAGAGCAGTTCTTC. The encoded protein is CASSQGASSEQFF.

This chain connects TRBV27 to TRBJ2-7; 7 bases are shared with TRBD2. This CDR3 is built from 13 residues. Germline V CDR1 and CDR2: MNHEY, SMNVEV (reference sequence). V was clipped by 9 bases and J by 2 bases; unmatched bases: 7. Here the CDR3 DNA reads TGTGCCAGGGGGGGGGAGCGGGCCTACGAGCAGTACTTC. It translates to CARGGERAYEQYF.

The rearrangement links TRBV7-6 to TRBJ2-7, with 8 positions matching TRBD1. The germline V gene encodes CDR1 SGHVS and CDR2 FNYEAQ. The CDR3 is 14 amino acids. With V trimmed by 5 bases and J by 3 bases, 6 bases remained unmatched. CDR3 region: CASSPRTGNYEQYF. In DNA, the CDR3 is TGTGCCAGCAGCCCCCGGACAGGGAACTACGAGCAGTACTTC.

The chain is built from TRBV18 and TRBJ2-7, with a possible D match to TRBD2 (5 bases). V lost 2 bases and J 3 bases, leaving 11 bases between the germline ends. The CDR3 runs 14 residues. Looked up from germline, CDR1 is KGHSH and CDR2 is LQKENI. CDR3 amino acids: CASSPSVSGYEQYF. CDR3 coding DNA: TGTGCCAGCTCACCAAGTGTCAGCGGCTACGAGCAGTACTTC.